The 29 T cell receptor beta chains given below trace back to one sample, sequenced in a study of blood T cell repertoires in COVID-19. TCRdb's copy holds only in-frame clones and misses some; the assay was immunoSEQ multiplex PCR. This sample has approximately 300,000 clones, with more than 70% found just once. Sequenced sample: PBMCs or T cells enriched from blood (not recorded which). The receptors come from a woman aged 25-40 years who had recovered from COVID-19.

This sequence joins TRBV2 and TRBJ2-1, with TRBD2 as a possible D gene (5 bases). The CDR3 spans 12 residues. Germline loops: CDR1 SNHLY, CDR2 FYNNEI. The ends were cut back, 7 bases at V and 8 bases at J, with 12 bases in the middle. The CDR3 loop reads CASKLVFDEQFF. The CDR3 DNA follows: TGTGCCAGCAAACTAGTGTTCGATGAGCAGTTCTTC.

The V call is TRBV6-5, the J call TRBJ2-1; weak D call: TRBD2 (6 bases). CDR3 length equals 11 residues. V lost 6 bases, J lost 14 bases, and 14 bases lay in between. Germline CDR1 is MNHEY and CDR2 is SVGAGI. This CDR3 reads CASRREGLEFF. The DNA of the CDR3 is TGTGCCAGCAGGCGGGAAGGGTTGGAGTTCTTC.

The V gene is TRBV19, the J gene TRBJ1-5; 9 bases match TRBD1. CDR3 size: 14 residues. V lost 5 bases and J lost 7; bases outside the gene matches: 6. CDR1 LNHDA and CDR2 SQIVND come from the germline V gene (reference sequence). CDR3 loop: CASSLTGGGQPQHF. The CDR3 coding sequence is TGTGCCAGTAGTCTAACAGGGGGCGGGCAGCCCCAGCATTTT.

The table lists this clone with a few counts. The chain joins TRBV28 to TRBJ1-1, with 7 nucleotides matching TRBD1. Germline-derived CDR1 and CDR2 are MDHEN and SYDVKM. The ends lost 6 bases at V and 4 bases at J; junction bases unmatched: 8. There are 14 residues in the CDR3. The CDR3 DNA reads TGTGCCAGCAGGAGACAGGGTGGGGGCACTGAAGCTTTCTTT. Translating it yields CASRRQGGGTEAFF.

The chain couples TRBV6-4 to TRBJ2-7, with D perhaps TRBD1 (6 bases). V dropped 8 bases and J dropped 5 bases, with 19 bases sitting between them. The CDR3 sequence is 14 residues long. Germline V gene data show CDR1 as MRHNA and CDR2 as SNTAGT. The CDR3 loop is CASPPQGPLHEQYF. The CDR3 DNA sequence: TGTGCCAGCCCACCCCAGGGGCCCTTGCACGAGCAGTACTTC.

The genes are TRBV3-1 (or the pseudogene TRBV3-2) and TRBJ2-7, with 10 bases identical to TRBD1. Germline assignment: CDR1 LGHDT and CDR2 YNNKEL (reference sequence). V was pared by 1 base and J by 7 bases, with 10 bases of the junction left unmatched. This CDR3 is built from 16 residues. For the CDR3, the DNA is TGTGCCAGCAGCCAAGGGAGCAGACAGGGGGCAGGGGAGCAGTACTTC. This codes for CASSQGSRQGAGEQYF.

V usage is TRBV9 and J usage is TRBJ1-1; the match to TRBD1 covers 7 bases. Trimming removed 0 bases from V and 1 base from J; junction bases left unmatched: 3. The CDR3 has 15 amino acids. From germline, CDR1 is SGDLS and CDR2 YYNGEE. The CDR3 DNA sequence: TGTGCCAGCAGCGTAGGGGGACAGCCGAACACTGAAGCTTTCTTT. Translated, it gives CASSVGGQPNTEAFF.

This clone was detected once. The chain combines TRBV7-2 with TRBJ2-3, with a weak D call TRBD2 (6 bases). Trimming stripped 1 base from V and 2 bases from J, with 16 bases between. Germline lookup yields CDR1 SGHTA and CDR2 FQGNSA. The CDR3 length is 17 residues. The CDR3 sequence: CASSLEGRGVATDTQYF. The CDR3 DNA reads TGTGCCAGCAGCTTAGAGGGGCGGGGAGTAGCCACAGATACGCAGTATTTT.

The gene calls are TRBV11-2 and TRBJ2-7; D may be TRBD1 (5 bases). The CDR3 runs 15 residues. Trimming pared 3 bases from V and 3 bases from J, leaving 15 bases between. From germline, CDR1 is SGHAT and CDR2 FQNNGV. The DNA for the CDR3 is TGTGCCAGCAGCTTCGACAGCACCGATTTCTACGAGCAGTACTTC. This encodes CASSFDSTDFYEQYF.

The CDR3 spells CASSYSRGTGATQYF. In nucleotides, the CDR3 is TGTGCCAGCAGTTACTCGCGAGGGACAGGGGCTACGCAGTATTTT. The chain is built from TRBV6-5 and TRBJ2-3, with 10 bases that match TRBD1. CDR3 length equals 15 residues. The J segment lost 8 bases and the V segment lost 0 bases, leaving 5 bases of the junction unmatched. Germline V gene lookup returns CDR1 MNHEY and CDR2 SVGAGI.

The V gene is TRBV3-1 (or the pseudogene TRBV3-2), the J gene TRBJ2-7; 9 nucleotides agree with TRBD2. Trimming cost V 1 base and J 6 bases; bases outside gene matches: 7. CDR1 is LGHDT and CDR2 is YNNKEL in the germline V gene (reference sequence). The CDR3 is 15 amino acids. CDR3 in amino acids: CASSQAAAGGFEQYF. CDR3 DNA: TGTGCCAGCAGCCAAGCGGCAGCGGGAGGATTCGAGCAGTACTTC.

This chain uses TRBV28 with TRBJ1-2, with 10 bases fitting TRBD1. Per the germline V gene, CDR1 is MDHEN and CDR2 is SYDVKM. This CDR3 spans 11 amino acids. V shed 6 bases and J 11 bases; nucleotides not matched to a gene: 3. This CDR3 is CASREGQGYTF. In nucleotides, the CDR3 is TGTGCCAGCAGGGAGGGACAGGGGTACACCTTC.

The rearrangement links TRBV6-2 or TRBV6-3 to TRBJ1-4; D unresolved. The V end was cut by 5 bases, the J end by 6 bases, with 22 bases between. The CDR3 has 17 amino acids. Germline V gene sequence: CDR1 MNHEY, CDR2 SVGEGT. CDR3 sequence reads: CASSPLGLPGYDEKLFF. The CDR3 DNA reads TGTGCCAGCAGTCCCCTGGGCCTTCCAGGATATGATGAAAAACTGTTTTTT.

The chain couples TRBV4-1 to TRBJ1-4; 10 nucleotides match TRBD1. J was trimmed by 0 bases and V by 3 bases; bases with no gene match: 4. The CDR3 is 17 residues long. Germline CDR1 and CDR2: MGHRA and YSYEKL. The CDR3 loop is CASSQGTGATTNEKLFF. DNA for the CDR3: TGCGCCAGCAGCCAGGGGACAGGGGCCACAACTAATGAAAAACTGTTTTTT.

This chain uses TRBV28 with TRBJ2-2; a possible D gene is TRBD1 (6 bases). The germline V gene encodes CDR1 MDHEN and CDR2 SYDVKM. The CDR3 is made up of 14 amino acids. V lost 8 bases and J 0 bases, leaving 10 bases between the germline ends. The chain's CDR3 is CASHKGANTGELFF. The DNA of the CDR3 is TGTGCCAGCCACAAGGGGGCGAACACCGGGGAGCTGTTTTTT.

This chain connects TRBV7-2 to TRBJ1-2, with 8 bases aligning to TRBD1. Germline lookup yields CDR1 SGHTA and CDR2 FQGNSA. The trim removed 4 bases at V and 5 bases at J, leaving 12 bases unmatched. The CDR3 covers 16 residues. CDR3 loop: CASSSNKDRVQYGYTF. The CDR3 DNA reads as TGTGCCAGCAGCTCCAATAAGGACAGGGTCCAATATGGCTACACCTTC.

The CDR3: CASSQVTGGPYEQYF. The CDR3 DNA reads as TGCGCCAGCAGCCAAGTGACGGGGGGGCCTTACGAGCAGTACTTC. This sequence joins TRBV4-3 and TRBJ2-7; 8 nucleotides agree with TRBD2. CDR1 and CDR2 (germline): LGHNA, YSLEER. The trim removed 1 base at V and 4 bases at J, leaving 6 bases unmatched. The length of the CDR3 is 15 residues.

The CDR3 reads CASSRQGMEETQYF. The CDR3 nucleotides are TGCGCCAGCAGTAGACAGGGGATGGAGGAGACCCAGTACTTC. The chain recombines TRBV5-1 with TRBJ2-5; 8 bases agree with TRBD1. CDR1 and CDR2 from the germline V gene are SGHRS and YFSETQ. After removal of 5 bases from V and 5 bases from J, the junction contained 8 bases not matched to a gene. This CDR3 region has 14 residues.

This clone turned up a few times. The chain combines TRBV21-1 with TRBJ1-2. TRBV21-1 is a known pseudogene. The CDR3 loop spans 20 amino acids. CDR3 DNA sequence: TGTGCCAGCAGCAAAGCGCCTGGTTCGGTCTCCCCCCCTCGGGACTATGGCTACACCTTC. As protein: CASSKAPGSVSPPRDYGYTF.

This CDR3 reads CASSQRQGPDSGYTF. Written as DNA, the CDR3 is TGTGCCAGCTCACAGAGACAGGGGCCGGATTCGGGCTACACCTTC. This sequence joins TRBV18 and TRBJ1-2, with 8 positions matching TRBD1. The V and J ends lost 4 bases and 8 bases, in that order; junction bases with no gene match: 12. Germline CDR1 is KGHSH and CDR2 is LQKENI. The CDR3 runs to 15 residues.

The J gene is TRBJ2-5, the V gene TRBV5-6, with 7 bases matching TRBD1. The CDR3 is made up of 14 amino acids. Germline V gene sequence: CDR1 SGHDT, CDR2 YYEEEE. After removal of 4 bases from V and 5 bases from J, the junction contained 8 bases not matched to a gene. The CDR3 coding sequence is TGTGCCAGCAGCAGAAGACAGGGACGGGAGACCCAGTACTTC. This encodes CASSRRQGRETQYF.

The rearrangement links TRBV7-9 to TRBJ1-2, with D uncertain. V was shortened by 5 bases and J by 5 bases, with 15 bases between the two germline ends. Looked up from germline, CDR1 is SEHNR and CDR2 is FQNEAQ (reference sequence). The CDR3 sequence is 14 residues long. The chain's CDR3 is CASSPVGRTYGYTF. CDR3 sequence (DNA): TGTGCCAGCAGCCCGGTTGGCAGGACTTATGGCTACACCTTC.

The rearrangement links TRBV18 to TRBJ2-7, with 13 bases aligning to TRBD2. This CDR3 spans 15 amino acids. Per germline, CDR1 KGHSH and CDR2 LQKENI. The ends lost 3 bases at V and 2 bases at J; junction bases unmatched: 1. The CDR3 DNA reads TGTGCCAGCTCACCTGGGACTAGCGGGACCTACGAGCAGTACTTC. This gives the protein CASSPGTSGTYEQYF. The whole variable domain, remainder taken from reference TRBV18 and TRBJ2-7, is NAGVMQNPRHLVRRRGQEARLRCSPMKGHSHVYWYRQLPEEGLKFMVYLQKENIIDESGMPKERFSAEFPKEGPSILRIQQVVRGDSAAYFCASSPGTSGTYEQYFGPGTRLTVT.

The CDR3 DNA follows: TGTGCCAGTTCTGACACCTTCCAAGAGACCCAGTACTTC. It yields the protein CASSDTFQETQYF. This chain joins TRBV19 and TRBJ2-5; D ambiguous. Germline V gene data show CDR1 as LNHDA and CDR2 as SQIVND (reference sequence). The CDR3 sequence is 13 residues long. Between the trimmed V and J ends, which lost 8 bases and 1 base, there was a span of 11 bases.

This chain uses TRBV7-2 with TRBJ1-2; TRBD1 aligns across 7 bases. This CDR3 region has 14 residues. V was clipped by 5 bases and J by 2 bases; unmatched bases: 5. Germline V gene lookup returns CDR1 SGHTA and CDR2 FQGNSA. For the CDR3, the DNA is TGTGCCAGCAGCGCCGACAGGGAGAACTATGGCTACACCTTC. Translation: CASSADRENYGYTF.

This chain joins TRBV2 and TRBJ2-1, with TRBD1 identical over 9 bases. CDR1 and CDR2 (germline): SNHLY, FYNNEI. Trimming took 7 bases from V and 8 from J; bases not matched to a gene: 12. The CDR3 loop spans 15 amino acids. DNA for the CDR3: TGTGCCAGCACCACAGGGGGCGGGGGCGTCGATGAGCAGTTCTTC. Amino acids: CASTTGGGGVDEQFF. The whole variable domain, filled in from reference TRBV2 and TRBJ2-1, reads EPEVTQTPSHQVTQMGQEVILRCVPISNHLYFYWYRQILGQKVEFLVSFYNNEISEKSEIFDDQFSVERPDGSNFTLKIRSTKLEDSAMYFCASTTGGGGVDEQFFGPGTRLTVL.

This clone has a single count. This chain joins TRBV28 and TRBJ1-1; the D is unclear. Trimming cost V 4 bases and J 3 bases, with 9 bases left between them. From germline, CDR1 is MDHEN and CDR2 SYDVKM. The CDR3 totals 13 residues. CDR3 residues: CASSSFPDTEAFF. The CDR3 DNA sequence: TGTGCCAGCAGTTCTTTCCCGGACACTGAAGCTTTCTTT.

The chain joins TRBV4-3 to TRBJ1-5; D is ambiguous. V was clipped by 1 base and J by 0 bases, with 10 bases between them. The CDR3 is 16 amino acids. Germline V lookup: CDR1 LGHNA, CDR2 YSLEER. The CDR3 is CASSQGLGDSNQPQHF. The CDR3 DNA sequence: TGCGCCAGCAGCCAAGGTCTTGGAGATAGCAATCAGCCCCAGCATTTT.

V is TRBV14 and J is TRBJ1-1; D might be TRBD1 (6 bases). Germline V gene data show CDR1 as SGHDN and CDR2 as FVKESK. V was shortened by 0 bases and J by 12 bases, with 14 bases between the two germline ends. The CDR3 spans 13 residues. The CDR3 here is CASSQDLDSTTFF. The CDR3, as DNA: TGTGCCAGCAGCCAAGATCTGGACAGTACAACTTTCTTT.